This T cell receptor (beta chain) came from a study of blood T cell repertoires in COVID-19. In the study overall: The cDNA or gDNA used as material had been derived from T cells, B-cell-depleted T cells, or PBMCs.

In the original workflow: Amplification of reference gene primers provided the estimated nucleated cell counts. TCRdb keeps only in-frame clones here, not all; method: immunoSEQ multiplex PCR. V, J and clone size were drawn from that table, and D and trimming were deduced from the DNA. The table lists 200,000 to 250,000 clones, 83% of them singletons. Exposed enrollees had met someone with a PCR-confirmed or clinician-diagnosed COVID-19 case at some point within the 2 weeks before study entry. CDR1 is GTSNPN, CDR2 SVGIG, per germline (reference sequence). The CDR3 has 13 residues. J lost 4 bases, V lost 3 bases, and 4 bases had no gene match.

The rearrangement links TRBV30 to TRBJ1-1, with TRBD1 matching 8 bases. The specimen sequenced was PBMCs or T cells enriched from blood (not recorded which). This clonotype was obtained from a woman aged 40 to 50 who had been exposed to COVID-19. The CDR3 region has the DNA TGTGCCTGGAGCACGCAGGGGGCCACTGAAGCTTTCTTT. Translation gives CAWSTQGATEAFF.